Listed below are T cell receptor beta chains from one sample, sequenced in a study of lymphopenia after photon versus proton radiotherapy. Repertoires were generated with immunoSEQ multiplex PCR, while TCRdb's copy carries only in-frame clones and drops some. The sample yields around 29,000 clones, under 90% seen once. Sequencing used peripheral blood, obtained from a patient treated with proton-based radiotherapy. The receptors here all came from a woman aged 70-85 years with pancreatic cancer. Each CDR3 is given with its conserved first and last residue. The D gene is left open where the match is weak. Only some rows state a clone size, as once, few, many or a class for expanded clones.

CDR3 protein,CDR3 DNA,J gene,CDR3 length,D gene,V gene,clone size
CASSQTGAFASDEQFF,TGTGCCAGCAGCCAGACGGGGGCGTTTGCTTCCGATGAGCAGTTCTTC,TRBJ2-1,16,NA,TRBV16,NA
CALRQGATDNYGYTF,TGTGCCTTACGACAGGGGGCTACGGATAACTATGGCTACACCTTC,TRBJ1-2,15,TRBD1,TRBV19,NA
CASSFASGSSYNEQFF,TGTGCCAGCAGCTTTGCTAGCGGGAGCTCCTACAATGAGCAGTTCTTC,TRBJ2-1,16,TRBD2,TRBV11-3,NA
CASSLVGGSYNSPLHF,TGTGCCAGCAGCTTAGTAGGGGGCTCCTATAATTCACCCCTCCACTTT,TRBJ1-6,16,NA,TRBV7-6,NA
CASSFMDRRGQPQHF,TGTGCCAGCAGTTTCATGGACAGGAGAGGTCAGCCCCAGCATTTT,TRBJ1-5,15,TRBD1,TRBV28,NA
CASSTPGTGANEQFF,TGTGCCAGCAGCACCCCAGGGACAGGGGCCAATGAGCAGTTCTTC,TRBJ2-1,15,TRBD1,TRBV9,NA
CASSLDTAYNSPLHF,TGTGCCAGCAGCTTAGATACTGCCTATAATTCACCCCTCCACTTT,TRBJ1-6,15,NA,TRBV7-3,few
CASSTGTSSEQFF,TGTGCCAGCAGCACTGGGACTAGCAGTGAGCAGTTCTTC,TRBJ2-1,13,TRBD2,TRBV7-3,NA
CASSPSTYEQYF,TGTGCCAGCAGTCCGAGCACCTACGAGCAGTACTTC,TRBJ2-7,12,NA,TRBV6-1,few
CASSPRGVGTGANVLTF,TGTGCCAGCAGCCCTAGGGGAGTGGGGACTGGGGCCAACGTCCTGACTTTC,TRBJ2-6,17,NA,TRBV7-9,NA
CASSSGGSNEKLFF,TGTGCCAGCAGTTCAGGTGGTTCGAATGAAAAACTGTTTTTT,TRBJ1-4,14,NA,TRBV28,few
CASLDLRTGELFF,TGTGCCAGCTTGGACCTAAGGACCGGGGAGCTGTTTTTT,TRBJ2-2,13,NA,TRBV27,NA
CASSRGGTDTGELFF,TGTGCCAGCAGTCGTGGAGGGACTGACACCGGGGAGCTGTTTTTT,TRBJ2-2,15,NA,TRBV28,NA
CASSLVQGDTQYF,TGTGCCAGCAGCTTAGTTCAGGGCGATACGCAGTATTTT,TRBJ2-3,13,NA,TRBV7-8,NA
CAWTASGGPDQPQHF,TGTGCCTGGACCGCGTCGGGGGGGCCCGATCAGCCCCAGCATTTT,TRBJ1-5,15,NA,TRBV30,NA
CASSQDVDLGKNIQYF,TGCGCCAGCAGCCAAGATGTGGACCTTGGCAAAAACATTCAGTACTTC,TRBJ2-4,16,NA,TRBV4-3,NA
CASSRRQGGNYGYTF,TGTGCCAGCAGCCGCCGACAGGGAGGTAACTATGGCTACACCTTC,TRBJ1-2,15,TRBD1,TRBV28,NA
CASSLEWGGNQPQHF,TGTGCCAGCAGCTTAGAGTGGGGGGGCAATCAGCCCCAGCATTTT,TRBJ1-5,15,NA,TRBV7-2,NA
CASSEQGQNYGYTF,TGTGCCAGCAGTGAACAGGGACAGAACTATGGCTACACCTTC,TRBJ1-2,14,TRBD1,TRBV2,few
CASSYSTDRNYGYTF,TGTGCCAGCAGTTACTCGACGGATCGGAACTATGGCTACACCTTC,TRBJ1-2,15,NA,TRBV6-6,once
CASSQTSGRAIYNEQFF,TGCGCCAGCAGTCAGACTAGCGGGAGAGCAATCTACAATGAGCAGTTCTTC,TRBJ2-1,17,TRBD2,TRBV10-2,few
CASSEFLQGAEGRAFF,TGCGCCAGCAGTGAGTTCTTACAGGGGGCAGAAGGGAGGGCTTTCTTT,TRBJ1-1,16,TRBD1,TRBV10-1,once
CASSKEGGGHQETQYF,TGTGCCAGCAGCAAAGAGGGGGGTGGGCACCAAGAGACCCAGTACTTC,TRBJ2-5,16,NA,TRBV21-1,NA
CASSLDPGADTQYF,TGTGCCAGCAGCTTAGACCCGGGCGCAGATACGCAGTATTTT,TRBJ2-3,14,NA,TRBV7-6,once
CSVDGTGDRGLAEQYF,TGCAGCGTTGACGGTACGGGAGACAGGGGGTTGGCCGAGCAGTACTTC,TRBJ2-7,16,TRBD1,TRBV29-1,NA
CASSEALRGRGLGYEQYF,TGTGCCAGCAGTGAAGCGCTTCGTGGTAGGGGGCTGGGCTACGAGCAGTACTTC,TRBJ2-7,18,TRBD1,TRBV6-1,NA
CASSLRGLTEAFF,TGTGCCAGCAGCCTCCGGGGCCTCACTGAAGCTTTCTTT,TRBJ1-1,13,NA,TRBV7-9,NA
CASSLASGNQPQHF,TGTGCCAGCAGCTTAGCATCAGGGAATCAGCCCCAGCATTTT,TRBJ1-5,14,NA,TRBV7-9,NA
CASSQGAGGSTDTQYF,TGTGCCAGCAGCCAAGGAGCAGGGGGGAGCACAGATACGCAGTATTTT,TRBJ2-3,16,NA,TRBV4-2,once
CAWSPTGQNSPLHF,TGTGCCTGGAGTCCGACAGGGCAGAATTCACCCCTCCACTTT,TRBJ1-6,14,TRBD1,TRBV30,NA
CASSGGGAGASVNTEAFF,TGTGCCAGCAGCGGCGGTGGGGCAGGGGCCAGCGTGAACACTGAAGCTTTCTTT,TRBJ1-1,18,NA,TRBV9,NA
CASTTQGMASGRAYNEQFF,TGTGCCAGCACCACACAAGGTATGGCTAGCGGGAGGGCCTACAATGAGCAGTTCTTC,TRBJ2-1,19,TRBD2,TRBV5-4,NA
CASSPDRGPNEKLFF,TGCGCCAGCAGCCCAGACAGGGGGCCAAATGAAAAACTGTTTTTT,TRBJ1-4,15,TRBD1,TRBV4-3,NA
CASSTRSLRTEQAFF,TGTGCCAGCAGCACAAGGTCCCTACGGACAGAGCAAGCTTTCTTT,TRBJ1-1,15,NA,TRBV7-2,NA
CAHGQGAGEQYF,TGTGCCCACGGACAGGGGGCAGGCGAGCAGTACTTC,TRBJ2-7,12,TRBD1,TRBV28,few
CASSKVVTGTGGRGTEAFF,TGTGCCAGCAGCAAAGTCGTAACCGGGACAGGGGGCCGGGGGACTGAAGCTTTCTTT,TRBJ1-1,19,NA,TRBV21-1,NA
CASSSGLAGSYEQYF,TGCGCCAGCAGCTCAGGACTAGCGGGGTCCTACGAGCAGTACTTC,TRBJ2-7,15,TRBD2,TRBV4-3,NA
CATGWGLASTDTQYF,TGTGCCACCGGGTGGGGACTAGCGAGCACAGATACGCAGTATTTT,TRBJ2-3,15,TRBD2,TRBV2,NA
CASRGLAVTDTQYF,TGTGCCAGCAGGGGACTAGCGGTCACAGATACGCAGTATTTT,TRBJ2-3,14,TRBD2,TRBV2,once
CASSLWTGVVGYTF,TGTGCCAGCAGCTTATGGACAGGGGTGGTTGGCTACACCTTC,TRBJ1-2,14,TRBD1,TRBV5-5,NA
CASRSGTGGGGNQPQHF,TGTGCCAGCAGGTCCGGGACAGGGGGCGGGGGTAATCAGCCCCAGCATTTT,TRBJ1-5,17,TRBD1,TRBV2,NA
CASSPIIGVAGGYKTGELFF,TGCGCCAGCAGCCCTATCATTGGGGTAGCGGGAGGTTACAAGACCGGGGAGCTGTTTTTT,TRBJ2-2,20,TRBD2,TRBV4-1,NA
CAISGLSSTDTQYF,TGTGCCATCAGTGGACTCAGTAGCACAGATACGCAGTATTTT,TRBJ2-3,14,NA,TRBV10-3,NA